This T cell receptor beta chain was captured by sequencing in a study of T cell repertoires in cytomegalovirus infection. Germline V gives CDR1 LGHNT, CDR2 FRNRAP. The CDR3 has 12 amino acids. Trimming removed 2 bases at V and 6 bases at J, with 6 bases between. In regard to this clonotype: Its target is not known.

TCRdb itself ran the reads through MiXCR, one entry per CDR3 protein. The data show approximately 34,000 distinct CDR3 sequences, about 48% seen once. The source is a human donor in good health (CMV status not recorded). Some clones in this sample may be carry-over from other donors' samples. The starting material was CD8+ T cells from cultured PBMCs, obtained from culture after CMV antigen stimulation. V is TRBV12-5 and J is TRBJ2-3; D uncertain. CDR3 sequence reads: CASGLLRDTQYF. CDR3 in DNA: TGTGCTAGTGGTTTGCTCAGGGATACGCAGTATTTT.